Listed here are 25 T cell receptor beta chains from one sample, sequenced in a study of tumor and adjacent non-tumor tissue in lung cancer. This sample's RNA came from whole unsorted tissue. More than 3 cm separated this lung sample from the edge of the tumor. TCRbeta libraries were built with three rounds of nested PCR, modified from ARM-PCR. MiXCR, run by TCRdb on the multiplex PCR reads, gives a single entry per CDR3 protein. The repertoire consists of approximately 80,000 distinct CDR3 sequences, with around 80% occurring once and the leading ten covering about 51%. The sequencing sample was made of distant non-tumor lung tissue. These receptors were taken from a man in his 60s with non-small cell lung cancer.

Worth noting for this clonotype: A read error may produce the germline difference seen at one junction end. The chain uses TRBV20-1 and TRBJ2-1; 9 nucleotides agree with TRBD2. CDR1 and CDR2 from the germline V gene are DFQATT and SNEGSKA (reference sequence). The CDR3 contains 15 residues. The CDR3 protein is CSARTERGVYDEQLF. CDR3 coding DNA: TGCAGTGCTAGAACTGAGCGGGGGGTCTACGATGAGCAGTTATTC.

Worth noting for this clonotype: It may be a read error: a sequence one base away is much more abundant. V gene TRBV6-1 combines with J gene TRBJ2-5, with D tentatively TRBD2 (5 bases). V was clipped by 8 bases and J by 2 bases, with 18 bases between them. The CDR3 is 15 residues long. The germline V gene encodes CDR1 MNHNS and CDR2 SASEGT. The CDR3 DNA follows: TGTGCCAGCGGCCCCCTCGCGGGTTCGCAAGAGACCCAGTACTTC. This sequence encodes CASGPLAGSQETQYF.

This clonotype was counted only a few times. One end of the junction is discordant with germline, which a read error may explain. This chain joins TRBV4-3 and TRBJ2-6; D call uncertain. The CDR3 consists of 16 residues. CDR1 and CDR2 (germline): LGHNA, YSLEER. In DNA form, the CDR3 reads TGTGCCAGCAGCCAAGAGGCGGCGTCTGGGACCAACGTCCTGACTTTC. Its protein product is CASSQEAASGTNVLTF.

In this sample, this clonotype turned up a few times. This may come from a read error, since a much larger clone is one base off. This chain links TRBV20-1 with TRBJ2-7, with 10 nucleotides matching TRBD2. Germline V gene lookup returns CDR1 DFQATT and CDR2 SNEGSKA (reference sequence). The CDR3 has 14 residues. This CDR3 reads CSAPPSGSSYKQYF. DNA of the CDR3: TGCAGTGCTCCCCCTAGCGGGAGCTCCTACAAGCAGTACTTC.

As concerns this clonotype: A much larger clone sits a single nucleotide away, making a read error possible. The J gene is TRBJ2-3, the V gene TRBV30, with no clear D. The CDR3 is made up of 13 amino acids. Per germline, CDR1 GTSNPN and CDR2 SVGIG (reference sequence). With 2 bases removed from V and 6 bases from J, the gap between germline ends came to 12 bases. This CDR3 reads CAWSSTQSDTQYF. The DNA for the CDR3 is TGTGCCTGGAGTTCCACTCAGTCCGATACGCAGTATTTT.

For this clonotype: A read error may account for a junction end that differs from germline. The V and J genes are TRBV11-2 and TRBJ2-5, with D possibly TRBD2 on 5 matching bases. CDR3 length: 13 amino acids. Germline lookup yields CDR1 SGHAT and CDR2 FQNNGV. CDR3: CASNSTREETRYF. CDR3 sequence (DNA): TGTGCCAGCAACTCAACACGGGAAGAGACCCGGTACTTC.

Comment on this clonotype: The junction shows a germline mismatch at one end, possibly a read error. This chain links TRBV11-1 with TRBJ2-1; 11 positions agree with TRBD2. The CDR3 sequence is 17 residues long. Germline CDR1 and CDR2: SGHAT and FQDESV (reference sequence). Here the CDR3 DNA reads TGTGCCAGTAGCTTATCTAGTCTAGCGGGAGGCAACAATGAGCAGTTCTTC. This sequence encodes CASSLSSLAGGNNEQFF.

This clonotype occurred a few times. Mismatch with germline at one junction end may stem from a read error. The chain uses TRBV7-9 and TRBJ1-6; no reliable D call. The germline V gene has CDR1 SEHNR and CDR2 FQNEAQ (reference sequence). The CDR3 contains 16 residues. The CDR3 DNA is TGTGACAGCATGACGTTAGGGATGTCTTATAATTCACCCCTCCACTTT. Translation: CDSMTLGMSYNSPLHF.

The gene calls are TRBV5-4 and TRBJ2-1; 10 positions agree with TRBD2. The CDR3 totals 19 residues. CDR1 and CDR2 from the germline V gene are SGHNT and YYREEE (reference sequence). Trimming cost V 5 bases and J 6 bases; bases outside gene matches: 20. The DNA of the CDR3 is TGTGCCAGCAGTCGACCCGTGACCGGGACTAGCGTGTGGGCCAATGAGCAGTTCTTC. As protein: CASSRPVTGTSVWANEQFF.

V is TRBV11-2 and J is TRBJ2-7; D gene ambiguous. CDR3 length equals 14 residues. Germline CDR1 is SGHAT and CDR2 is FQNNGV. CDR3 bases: TGTGACAGTAGCTTAACATCCCTCTCCTACGAGCAGTACTTC. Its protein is CDSSLTSLSYEQYF. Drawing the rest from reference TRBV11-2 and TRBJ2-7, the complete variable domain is EAGVAQSPRYKIIEKRQSVAFWCNPISGHATLYWYQQILGQGPKLLIQFQNNGVVDDSQLPKDRFSAERLKGVDSTLKIQPAKLEDSAVYLCDSSLTSLSYEQYFGPGTRLTVT.

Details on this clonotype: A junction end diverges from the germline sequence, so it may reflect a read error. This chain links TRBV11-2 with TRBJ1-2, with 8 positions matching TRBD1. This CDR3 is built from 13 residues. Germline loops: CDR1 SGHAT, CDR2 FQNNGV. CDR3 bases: TGTTCCAGTAGCTTAGACAGGGGCTATGGCTACACCTTC. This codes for CSSSLDRGYGYTF.

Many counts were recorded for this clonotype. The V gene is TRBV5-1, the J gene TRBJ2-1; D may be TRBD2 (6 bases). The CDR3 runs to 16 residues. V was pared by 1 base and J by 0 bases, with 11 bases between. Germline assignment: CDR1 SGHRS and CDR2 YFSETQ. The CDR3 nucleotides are TGCGCCAGCAGCTTGACGCGGGAAAGCTCCTACAATGAGCAGTTCTTC. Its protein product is CASSLTRESSYNEQFF.

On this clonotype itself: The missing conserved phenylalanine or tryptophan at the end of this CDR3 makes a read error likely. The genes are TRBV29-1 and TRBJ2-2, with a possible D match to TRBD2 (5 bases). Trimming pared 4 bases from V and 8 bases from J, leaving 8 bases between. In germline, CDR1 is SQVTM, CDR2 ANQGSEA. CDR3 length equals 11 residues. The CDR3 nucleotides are TGCAGCGTTGGAGGACTGGGGGAGCTGTTTACT. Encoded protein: CSVGGLGELFT.

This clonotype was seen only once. CDR3 bases: TGTGCCAGCAACTTCGGAGCGTGGGCTCAGTTGAACACCGGGGAGCTGTTTTTT. Translation gives CASNFGAWAQLNTGELFF. This chain uses TRBV11-1 with TRBJ2-2; D gene uncertain. V was cut by 7 bases and J by 1 base, with 22 bases left in between. From germline, CDR1 is SGHAT and CDR2 FQDESV (reference sequence). This CDR3 has 18 amino acids.

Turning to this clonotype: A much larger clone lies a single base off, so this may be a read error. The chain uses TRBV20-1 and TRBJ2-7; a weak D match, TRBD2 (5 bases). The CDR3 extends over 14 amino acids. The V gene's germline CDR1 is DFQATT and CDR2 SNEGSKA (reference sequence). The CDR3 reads CSAKITRDPYERCF. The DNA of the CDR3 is TGCAGTGCTAAGATAACAAGAGACCCCTACGAGCGGTGCTTC.

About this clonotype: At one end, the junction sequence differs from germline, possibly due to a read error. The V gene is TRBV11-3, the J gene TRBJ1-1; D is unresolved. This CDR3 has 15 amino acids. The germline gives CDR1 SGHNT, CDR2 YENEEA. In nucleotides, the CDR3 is TGTGCCAGGAGCTTCGCTGACACGGTCGGCACTGAAGCTTTCTTT. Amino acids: CARSFADTVGTEAFF.

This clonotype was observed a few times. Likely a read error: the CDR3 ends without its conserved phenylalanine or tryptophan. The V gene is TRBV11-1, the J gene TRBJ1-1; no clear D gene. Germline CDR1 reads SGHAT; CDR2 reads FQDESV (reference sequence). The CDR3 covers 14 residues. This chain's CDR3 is CTSSSHGRQTEAFY. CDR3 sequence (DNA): TGTACCAGCAGCTCGCATGGACGGCAGACTGAAGCTTTCTAT.

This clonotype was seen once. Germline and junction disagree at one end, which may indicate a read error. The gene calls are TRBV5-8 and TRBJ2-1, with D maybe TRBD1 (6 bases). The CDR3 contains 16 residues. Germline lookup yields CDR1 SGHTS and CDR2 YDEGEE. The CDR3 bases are TGTGCCAGCAACTTGGGAGTGGGGGCGGTTTACAATGAGCAGTTCTTC. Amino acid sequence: CASNLGVGAVYNEQFF.

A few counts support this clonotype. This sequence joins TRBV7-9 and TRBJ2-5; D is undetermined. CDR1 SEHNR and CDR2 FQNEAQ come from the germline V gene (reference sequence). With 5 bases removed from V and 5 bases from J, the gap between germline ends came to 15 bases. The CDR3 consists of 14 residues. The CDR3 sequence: CASSPPGPGETQYF. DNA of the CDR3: TGTGCCAGCAGCCCTCCCGGACCCGGGGAGACCCAGTACTTC. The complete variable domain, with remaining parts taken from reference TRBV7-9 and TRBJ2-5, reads DTGVSQNPRHKITKRGQNVTFRCDPISEHNRLYWYRQTLGQGPEFLTYFQNEAQLEKSRLLSDRFSAERPKGSFSTLEIQRTEQGDSAMYLCASSPPGPGETQYFGPGTRLLVL.

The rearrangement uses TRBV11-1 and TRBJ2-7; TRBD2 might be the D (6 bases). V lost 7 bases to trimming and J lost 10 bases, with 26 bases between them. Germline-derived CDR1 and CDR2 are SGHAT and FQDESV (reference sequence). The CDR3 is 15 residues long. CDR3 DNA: TGTGCCAGCAACTCCCCGGGTAGCGGCTCCTACAATCAGTACTTC. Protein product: CASNSPGSGSYNQYF.

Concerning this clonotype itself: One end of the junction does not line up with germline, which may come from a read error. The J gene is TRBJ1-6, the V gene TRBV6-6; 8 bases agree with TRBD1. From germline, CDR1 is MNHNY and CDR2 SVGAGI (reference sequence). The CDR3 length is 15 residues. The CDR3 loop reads CASSYRTGSNLPLHF. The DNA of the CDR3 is TGTGCCAGCAGTTATCGGACAGGGTCCAATTTACCCCTCCACTTT.

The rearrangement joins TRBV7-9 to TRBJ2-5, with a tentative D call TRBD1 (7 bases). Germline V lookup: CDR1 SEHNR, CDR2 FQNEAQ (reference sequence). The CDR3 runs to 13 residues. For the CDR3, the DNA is TGTCTCAGCAGACAGGGAGGTCCAGAGACCCAGTACTTC. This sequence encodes CLSRQGGPETQYF.

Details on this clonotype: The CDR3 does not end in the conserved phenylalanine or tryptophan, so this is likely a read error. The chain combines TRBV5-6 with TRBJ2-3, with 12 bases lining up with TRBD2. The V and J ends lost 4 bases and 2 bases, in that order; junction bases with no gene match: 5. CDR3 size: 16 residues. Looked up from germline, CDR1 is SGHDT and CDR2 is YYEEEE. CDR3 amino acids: CASSLRTSGITDTQYL. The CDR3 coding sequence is TGTGCCAGCAGCCTCCGGACTAGCGGGATCACAGATACGCAGTATTTG.

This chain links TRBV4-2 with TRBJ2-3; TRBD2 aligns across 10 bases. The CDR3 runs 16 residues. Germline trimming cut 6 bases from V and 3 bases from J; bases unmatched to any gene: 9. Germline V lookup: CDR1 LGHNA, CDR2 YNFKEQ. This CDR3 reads CASSPPSGSQTDTQYF. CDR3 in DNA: TGTGCCAGCAGTCCTCCTAGCGGGAGCCAAACAGATACGCAGTATTTT.

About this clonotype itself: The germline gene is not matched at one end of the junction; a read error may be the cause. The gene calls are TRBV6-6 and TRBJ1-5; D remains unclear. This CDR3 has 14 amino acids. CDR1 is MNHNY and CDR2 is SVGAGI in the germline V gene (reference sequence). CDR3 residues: CSSSYNHNNQPQHF. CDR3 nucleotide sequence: TGTTCCAGCAGTTACAATCACAACAATCAACCCCAGCATTTT.